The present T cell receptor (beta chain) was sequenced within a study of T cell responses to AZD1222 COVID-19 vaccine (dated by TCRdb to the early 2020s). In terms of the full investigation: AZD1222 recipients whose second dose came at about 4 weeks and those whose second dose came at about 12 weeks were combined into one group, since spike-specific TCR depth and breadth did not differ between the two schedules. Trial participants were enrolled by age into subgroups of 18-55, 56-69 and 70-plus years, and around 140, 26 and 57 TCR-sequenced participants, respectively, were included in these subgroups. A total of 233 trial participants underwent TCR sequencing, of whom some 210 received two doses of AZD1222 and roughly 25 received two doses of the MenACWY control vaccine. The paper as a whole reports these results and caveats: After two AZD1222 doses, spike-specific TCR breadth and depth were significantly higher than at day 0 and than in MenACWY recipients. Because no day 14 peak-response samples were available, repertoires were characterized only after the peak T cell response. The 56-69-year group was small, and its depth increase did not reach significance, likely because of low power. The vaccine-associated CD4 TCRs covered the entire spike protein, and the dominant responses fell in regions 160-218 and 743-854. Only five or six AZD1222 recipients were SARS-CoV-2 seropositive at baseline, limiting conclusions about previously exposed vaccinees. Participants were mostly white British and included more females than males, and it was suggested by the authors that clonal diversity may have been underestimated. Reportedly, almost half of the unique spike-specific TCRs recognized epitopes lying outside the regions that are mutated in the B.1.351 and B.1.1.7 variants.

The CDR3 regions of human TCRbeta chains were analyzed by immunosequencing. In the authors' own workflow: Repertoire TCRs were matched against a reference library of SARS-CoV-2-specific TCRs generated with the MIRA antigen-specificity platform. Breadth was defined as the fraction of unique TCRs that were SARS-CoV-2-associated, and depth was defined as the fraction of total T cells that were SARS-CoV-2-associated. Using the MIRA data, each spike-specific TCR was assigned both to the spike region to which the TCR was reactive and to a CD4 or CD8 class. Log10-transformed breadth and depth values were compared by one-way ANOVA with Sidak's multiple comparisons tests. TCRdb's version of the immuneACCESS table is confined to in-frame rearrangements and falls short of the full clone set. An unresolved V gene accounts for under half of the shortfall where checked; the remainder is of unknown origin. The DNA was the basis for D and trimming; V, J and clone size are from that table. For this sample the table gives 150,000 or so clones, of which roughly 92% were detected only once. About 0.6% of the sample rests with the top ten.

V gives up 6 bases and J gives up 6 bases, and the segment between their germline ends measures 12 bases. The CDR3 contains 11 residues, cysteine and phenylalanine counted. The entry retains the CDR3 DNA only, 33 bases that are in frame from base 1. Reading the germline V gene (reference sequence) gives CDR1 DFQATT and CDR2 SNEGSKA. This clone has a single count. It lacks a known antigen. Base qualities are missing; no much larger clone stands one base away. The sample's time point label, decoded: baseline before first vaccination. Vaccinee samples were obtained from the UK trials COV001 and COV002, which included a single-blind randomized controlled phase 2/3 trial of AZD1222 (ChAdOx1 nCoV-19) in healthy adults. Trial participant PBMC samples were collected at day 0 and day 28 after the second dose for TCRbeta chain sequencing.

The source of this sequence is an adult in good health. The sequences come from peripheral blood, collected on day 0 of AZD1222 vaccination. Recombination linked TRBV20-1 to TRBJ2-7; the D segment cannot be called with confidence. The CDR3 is CSAETPPEQYF. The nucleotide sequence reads TGCAGTGCGGAGACCCCTCCCGAGCAGTACTTC.